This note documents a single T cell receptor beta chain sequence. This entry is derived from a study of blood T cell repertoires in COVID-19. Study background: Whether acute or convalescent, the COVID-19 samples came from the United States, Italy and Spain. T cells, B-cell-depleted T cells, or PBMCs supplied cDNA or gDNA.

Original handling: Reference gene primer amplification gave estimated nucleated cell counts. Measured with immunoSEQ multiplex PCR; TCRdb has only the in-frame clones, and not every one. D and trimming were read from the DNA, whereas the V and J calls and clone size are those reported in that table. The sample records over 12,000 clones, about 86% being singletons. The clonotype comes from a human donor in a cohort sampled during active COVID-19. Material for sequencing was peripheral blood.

The CDR3 loop reads CASSPDRGTAYEQYF. CDR3 sequence (DNA): TGTGCCAGCAGCCCCGACAGGGGGACAGCCTACGAGCAGTACTTC. The chain is built from TRBV7-9 and TRBJ2-7, with 9 nucleotides matching TRBD1. V was pared by 5 bases and J by 2 bases, with 7 bases of the junction left unmatched. The V gene's germline CDR1 is SEHNR and CDR2 FQNEAQ (reference sequence). The CDR3 extends over 15 amino acids.